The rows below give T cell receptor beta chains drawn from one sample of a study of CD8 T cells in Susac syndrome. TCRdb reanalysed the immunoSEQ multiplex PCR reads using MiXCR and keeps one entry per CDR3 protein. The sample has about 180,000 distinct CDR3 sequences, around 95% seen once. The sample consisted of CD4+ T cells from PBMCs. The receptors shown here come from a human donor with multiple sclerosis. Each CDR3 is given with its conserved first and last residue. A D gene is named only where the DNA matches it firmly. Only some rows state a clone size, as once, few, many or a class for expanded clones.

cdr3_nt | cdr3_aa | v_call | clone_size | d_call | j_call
TGTGCCAGCACCCGAAGGATAAAGGAGACCCAGTACTTC | CASTRRIKETQYF | TRBV6-2/TRBV6-3 | - | - | TRBJ2-5
TGTGCCAGCAGTTTCACGGATTCCAATGAGCAGTTCTTC | CASSFTDSNEQFF | TRBV27 | - | - | TRBJ2-1
TGTGCCACCAGCAGAGATGTAACGGGGGGGTACCAAGAGACCCAGTACTTC | CATSRDVTGGYQETQYF | TRBV15 | - | TRBD2 | TRBJ2-5
TGCGCCAGCAGCCAAGATAGAGGGAGCTATGGCTACACCTTC | CASSQDRGSYGYTF | TRBV4-1 | - | - | TRBJ1-2
TGTGCCAGCAGTTTATCTCTCGGTTCACCCCTCCACTTT | CASSLSLGSPLHF | TRBV27 | - | - | TRBJ1-6
TGTGCCAGCAGCCGGGGGACAGGGGCAGATACGCAGTATTTT | CASSRGTGADTQYF | TRBV27 | - | TRBD1 | TRBJ2-3
TGTGCCAGCAGCTTAACCGGGACAGAATTTACTAGCACAGATACGCAGTATTTT | CASSLTGTEFTSTDTQYF | TRBV7-9 | - | TRBD1 | TRBJ2-3
TGTGCCAGCAGCGTAGGACACACTCCCGGCACAGATACGCAGTATTTT | CASSVGHTPGTDTQYF | TRBV9 | - | - | TRBJ2-3
TGTGCCAGCAGGGGGACAGGGGTGGATACGCAGTATTTT | CASRGTGVDTQYF | TRBV2 | - | TRBD1 | TRBJ2-3
TGTGCTACAACAATGAACACTGAAGCTTTCTTT | CATTMNTEAFF | TRBV28 | - | - | TRBJ1-1
TGCGCCAGCAGCTTAGGATATCGCTACACCTTC | CASSLGYRYTF | TRBV5-1 | - | - | TRBJ1-2
TGTGCCAGCAGCGCCCCCAGGGAGGATGAGCAGTTCTTC | CASSAPREDEQFF | TRBV7-8 | - | - | TRBJ2-1
TGTGCCAGCAGCGTTACTAAAGGGGGGATTAATTCACCCCTCCACTTT | CASSVTKGGINSPLHF | TRBV6-5 | - | - | TRBJ1-6
TGTGCTAGTGGTTCCCGGGACAGCCCCTACAATGAGCAGTTCTTC | CASGSRDSPYNEQFF | TRBV12-5 | - | TRBD1 | TRBJ2-1
TGTGCCAGCAGTTACTCGGGGGGGTTGGAGACCCAGTACTTC | CASSYSGGLETQYF | TRBV6-5 | - | TRBD2 | TRBJ2-5
TGTGCCAGCAGCACACTCGAGGCGGCAAGCGAGCAGTACTTC | CASSTLEAASEQYF | TRBV11-1 | - | - | TRBJ2-7
TGCAGCTCTGTGGTGGAGACCTCCTATGGCTACACCTTC | CSSVVETSYGYTF | TRBV29-1 | - | - | TRBJ1-2
TGTGCCCTGGAGGGGGGGACCCAAGAGACCCAGTACTTC | CALEGGTQETQYF | TRBV30 | - | - | TRBJ2-5
TGTGCTAGTGGTTCGACGGGAAGCTCCTATAATTCACCCCTCCACTTT | CASGSTGSSYNSPLHF | TRBV12-5 | - | - | TRBJ1-6
TGTGCCAGCAGTTCCGCGGACAGGACTCTCCAAGAGACCCAGTACTTC | CASSSADRTLQETQYF | TRBV6-6 | - | TRBD1 | TRBJ2-5
TGTGCCAGCAGTGAGGGGTTCGCAGATACGCAGTATTTT | CASSEGFADTQYF | TRBV2 | - | - | TRBJ2-3
TGCAGTGCTGTAGACAGGGAAGGGTTTAGCTATGAGCAGTTCTTC | CSAVDREGFSYEQFF | TRBV20-1 | - | TRBD1 | TRBJ2-1
TGCGGGTCGGAGGAGAACACTGAAGCTTTCTTT | CGSEENTEAFF | TRBV2 | - | - | TRBJ1-1
TGTGCCAGCAGTTTAATGTCTGAAAACATTCAGTACTTC | CASSLMSENIQYF | TRBV28 | - | - | TRBJ2-4
TGTGCCAGCAGCCAAGAGTCGGGGGTTACTGAAGCTTTCTTT | CASSQESGVTEAFF | TRBV4-2 | - | - | TRBJ1-1
TGTGCCATCAGCCCCACCTCAGGGGCAGATACGCAGTATTTT | CAISPTSGADTQYF | TRBV10-3 | - | - | TRBJ2-3
TGTGCCAGCAGCGTGGGTAAGGACAGGGTGGGGTTTGAGCGCTACAATGAGCAGTTCTTC | CASSVGKDRVGFERYNEQFF | TRBV9 | - | TRBD1 | TRBJ2-1
TGTGCCAGTACCTCTCACGCAGGCGGTGACTACGAGCAGTACTTC | CASTSHAGGDYEQYF | TRBV19 | - | - | TRBJ2-7
TGTGCCAGCCGTATGGAACAGGGGAGTAAGGGGACCCAGTACTTC | CASRMEQGSKGTQYF | TRBV2 | - | TRBD1 | TRBJ2-5
TGTGCCAGCAGCTTGGGCAGGCCTAACACTGAAGCTTTCTTT | CASSLGRPNTEAFF | TRBV5-4 | once | - | TRBJ1-1
TGTGCCAGCAGCGTAGCTTCCCAGCGCAACACTGAAGCTTTCTTT | CASSVASQRNTEAFF | TRBV9 | - | - | TRBJ1-1
TGTGCCAGCAGCCGCTGGACAGATGTGAACACTGAAGCTTTCTTT | CASSRWTDVNTEAFF | TRBV7-8 | - | - | TRBJ1-1
TGTGCCTGGAGTGTACTGGACAGGGCGGGCGGCTACACCTTC | CAWSVLDRAGGYTF | TRBV30 | - | TRBD1 | TRBJ1-2
TGTGCCAGCACCTCATTACAGGGGATGTGGTCACCCCTCCACTTT | CASTSLQGMWSPLHF | TRBV28 | - | TRBD1 | TRBJ1-6
TGTGCCTGGAGTGTAGTGCGTAGACAGTACTTC | CAWSVVRRQYF | TRBV30 | - | - | TRBJ2-4
TGCAGTGCCCCCGACCAAGGCTGGACTAATTCACCCCTCCACTTT | CSAPDQGWTNSPLHF | TRBV20-1 | - | - | TRBJ1-6
TGCAGTGCTAGAGACAGGCAATCAGCCTACGAGCAGTACTTC | CSARDRQSAYEQYF | TRBV20-1 | - | - | TRBJ2-7
TGTGCCAGCAGCCAAGATACCGGGACAGGGCCCCGTATAGCTTTCTTT | CASSQDTGTGPRIAFF | TRBV3-1 | - | TRBD1 | TRBJ1-1
TGCAGCGTTGAGGGGGGGACGGGCTCGTACAATGAGCAGTTCTTC | CSVEGGTGSYNEQFF | TRBV29-1 | - | TRBD2 | TRBJ2-1
TGTGCCTGGAGGCCTTCGGGGACAGGGACTAGAGCTTTCTTT | CAWRPSGTGTRAFF | TRBV30 | - | TRBD1 | TRBJ1-1
TGTGCCAGCAGTTTCGCGGGTAGACCACGCTCCTACGAGCAGTACTTC | CASSFAGRPRSYEQYF | TRBV27 | - | - | TRBJ2-7
TGTGCCAGCAGTTACACTGGGGACCTTGGGATCTACGAGCAGTACTTC | CASSYTGDLGIYEQYF | TRBV7-2 | - | - | TRBJ2-7
TGCAGTGCCGGTCCGGGGGCGACAGATACGCAGTATTTT | CSAGPGATDTQYF | TRBV20-1 | - | - | TRBJ2-3
TGTGCCAGCAGCCACCGACCTCAGCGGAGGACAGATACGCAGTATTTT | CASSHRPQRRTDTQYF | TRBV7-3 | once | - | TRBJ2-3